This T cell receptor beta chain was documented in a study of shared clonotypes between healthy human individuals. The overall study: The study used three CD4 naive, three CD4 memory, two CD8 naive and one CD8 memory plate per donor.

Terminally differentiated effector memory CD45RA+ cells were left out of the naive CD8 fraction, which was CD45RO-negative and positively selected for CCR7. Caucasian adults residing in Nashville, Tennessee made up all the donors. Samples underwent the assay at deep level. Every subset had its genomic DNA shared out evenly among several immunoSEQ plates. Clones were read by immunoSEQ multiplex PCR, and TCRdb kept only the in-frame ones, dropping some. The sample lists about 2.1 million clones; 80% to 95% were seen once. There are 15 residues in the CDR3. V was pared by 2 bases and J by 4 bases, with 5 bases of the junction left unmatched. Germline assignment: CDR1 GTSNPN and CDR2 SVGIG (reference sequence).

This clonotype was obtained from a man younger than 35 in good health. Some clones in this sample may be carry-over from other donors' samples. The gene calls are TRBV30 and TRBJ2-1; TRBD1 agrees at 10 bases. The material sequenced was naive CD8+ T cells from PBMCs. CDR3 nucleotide sequence: TGTGCCTGGAGTTGGGGACAGGGGCCTTACAATGAGCAGTTCTTC. Translated, it gives CAWSWGQGPYNEQFF.